Below, 18 T cell receptor beta chains from the same sample are listed, as sequenced in a study of persistence of HIV-infected CD4 T cells. The immunoSEQ assay was version 4, run in survey mode. This table comes from immunoSEQ multiplex PCR, and its TCRdb copy is limited to in-frame clones, with some not included. Of approximately 39,000 clones in the sample, around 86% were seen once. Cells were stimulated with overlapping HIV-1 Gag 15-mer peptides. CD40L-negative CD69-negative CD45RO-high memory CD4+ T cells were sorted as populations depleted of antigen-responding cells. Antigen specificity for these receptors is unknown. Sample: cultured CD4+ T cells from PBMCs, taken from a patient who received antiretroviral therapy. The receptors were sampled from an adult with HIV. The donor label of this sample is uncertain.

This clone showed up just a few times. The chain is built from TRBV27 and TRBJ1-2; TRBD1 matches at 8 bases. With 3 bases clipped from V and 1 base from J, the junction kept 1 base outside the gene matches. This CDR3 comprises 14 residues. The V gene's germline CDR1 is MNHEY and CDR2 SMNVEV (reference sequence). CDR3 in amino acids: CASSFDRGNYGYTF. Written as DNA, the CDR3 is TGTGCCAGCAGTTTTGACAGGGGTAACTATGGCTACACCTTC.

V is TRBV19 and J is TRBJ1-2; no definite D call. This CDR3 spans 12 amino acids. The V end lost 5 bases, the J end lost 8 bases, and 12 bases lay between the germline ends. CDR1 is LNHDA, CDR2 SQIVND, per germline (reference sequence). In nucleotides, the CDR3 is TGTGCCAGTAGTCGCCCGGAAGGAGGCTACACCTTC. Protein sequence: CASSRPEGGYTF. Based on the CDR3 plus reference TRBV19 and TRBJ1-2, the full variable domain is DGGITQSPKYLFRKEGQNVTLSCEQNLNHDAMYWYRQDPGQGLRLIYYSQIVNDFQKGDIAEGYSVSREKKESFPLTVTSAQKNPTAFYLCASSRPEGGYTFGSGTRLTVV.

The count of this clone is one. The genes are TRBV19 and TRBJ1-4, with 7 bases fitting TRBD1. This CDR3 has 15 amino acids. CDR1 is LNHDA, CDR2 SQIVND, per germline (reference sequence). V lost 4 bases, J lost 4 bases, and 6 bases stayed unmatched. The CDR3 DNA reads TGTGCCAGTAGTAGGGGACAGCTCATTAATGAAAAACTGTTTTTT. Translated: CASSRGQLINEKLFF. Filled out from reference TRBV19 and TRBJ1-4, the complete variable domain reads DGGITQSPKYLFRKEGQNVTLSCEQNLNHDAMYWYRQDPGQGLRLIYYSQIVNDFQKGDIAEGYSVSREKKESFPLTVTSAQKNPTAFYLCASSRGQLINEKLFFGSGTQLSVL.

The chain carries TRBV7-9 and TRBJ1-1, with 7 bases aligning to TRBD1. This CDR3 contains 15 residues. Germline assignment: CDR1 SEHNR and CDR2 FQNEAQ (reference sequence). V gave up 1 base and J gave up 7 bases; unmatched junction bases: 9. CDR3 amino acids: CASSLGGGARDEAFF. The CDR3 DNA sequence: TGTGCCAGCAGCTTAGGAGGGGGCGCGCGAGATGAAGCTTTCTTT.

The chain uses TRBV24-1 and TRBJ1-2, with 12 positions matching TRBD1. The trim removed 1 base at V and 3 bases at J, leaving 5 bases unmatched. The germline gives CDR1 KGHDR, CDR2 SFDVKD. This CDR3 comprises 17 residues. The CDR3 loop is CATSDLKGTGGDYGYTF. The DNA of the CDR3 is TGTGCCACCAGTGATTTAAAAGGGACAGGGGGCGACTATGGCTACACCTTC.

The CDR3 DNA follows: TGCGCCAGCAGCTTGGACCCGGGGTACCCCGAGCAGTACTTC. Protein: CASSLDPGYPEQYF. The chain employs TRBV5-1 and TRBJ2-7; D may be TRBD2 (5 bases). Trimming stripped 0 bases from V and 6 bases from J, with 13 bases between. The CDR3 runs to 14 residues. Germline CDR1 and CDR2: SGHRS and YFSETQ.

The genes are TRBV29-1 and TRBJ2-7, with 9 bases matching TRBD1. The germline CDR1 and CDR2 sequences are SQVTM and ANQGSEA. The CDR3 is 15 amino acids. V gave up 2 bases and J gave up 4 bases; unmatched junction bases: 9. CDR3 in amino acids: CSVENQDRGMYEQYF. CDR3 sequence (DNA): TGCAGCGTTGAAAACCAGGACAGGGGCATGTACGAGCAGTACTTC.

The chain couples TRBV7-2 to TRBJ2-3, with a tentative D call TRBD2 (6 bases). The CDR3 loop spans 16 amino acids. The germline V gene has CDR1 SGHTA and CDR2 FQGNSA. Trimming stripped 5 bases from V and 2 bases from J, with 17 bases between. The CDR3 is CASSDYSGILTDTQYF. CDR3 DNA: TGTGCCAGCAGCGATTATAGCGGCATCCTCACAGATACGCAGTATTTT.

The gene calls are TRBV2 and TRBJ1-2; D may be TRBD1 (5 bases). The CDR3 spans 12 residues. Trimming shortened V by 4 bases and J by 8 bases, and 11 bases separated the two germline ends. CDR1 is SNHLY and CDR2 is FYNNEI in the germline V gene. The CDR3 reads CASSVWGSGYTF. CDR3 DNA: TGTGCCAGCAGTGTGTGGGGGTCCGGCTACACCTTC.

Here the CDR3 reads CASSPPGAEGNSPLHF. The CDR3, as DNA: TGTGCCAGCTCACCACCTGGCGCAGAAGGGAATTCACCCCTCCACTTT. The chain recombines TRBV18 with TRBJ1-6; no clear D gene. V was cut by 0 bases and J by 7 bases, with 13 bases left in between. The CDR3 is made up of 16 amino acids. CDR1 and CDR2 from the germline V gene are KGHSH and LQKENI.

This clone was counted a single time. The rearrangement joins TRBV29-1 to TRBJ2-2; 7 positions agree with TRBD1. The length of the CDR3 is 12 residues. Germline lookup yields CDR1 SQVTM and CDR2 ANQGSEA. V lost 7 bases to trimming and J lost 4 bases; unmatched junction nucleotides: 3. This CDR3 reads CSGGGSTGELFF. CDR3 DNA: TGCAGCGGAGGGGGCAGCACCGGGGAGCTGTTTTTT.

Within the sample, this clone is medium-sized (0.01 to 0.1%). The V gene is TRBV7-9, the J gene TRBJ2-5, with D possibly called TRBD1 or TRBD2 (6 bases each). CDR3 size: 14 residues. Germline V gene data show CDR1 as SEHNR and CDR2 as FQNEAQ (reference sequence). Trimming left V 1 base short and J 5 bases short, with 11 bases between. In DNA, the CDR3 is TGTGCCAGCAGCTTAGTAACCGGGGGCGAGACCCAGTACTTC. It encodes CASSLVTGGETQYF.

This clone was recorded a few times. The sample holds other DNA sequences that translate to the same CDR3. The rearrangement uses TRBV18 and TRBJ1-5; tentatively, D is TRBD1 (5 bases). V gave up 2 bases and J gave up 4 bases, with 9 bases separating them. The CDR3 totals 14 residues. The germline gives CDR1 KGHSH, CDR2 LQKENI. The DNA of the CDR3 is TGTGCCAGCTCACCAGGGGGAAGGAATCAGCCCCAGCATTTT. It encodes CASSPGGRNQPQHF.

As regards this clone: This CDR3 is also generated by other DNA sequences in the sample. The chain employs TRBV11-3 and TRBJ2-3, with 8 bases aligning to TRBD1. The CDR3 has 15 amino acids. Trimming cost V 5 bases and J 3 bases; bases outside gene matches: 7. Per the germline V gene, CDR1 is SGHNT and CDR2 is YENEEA. In DNA, the CDR3 is TGTGCCAGCAGCCATGGGACAGGCTTTACAGATACGCAGTATTTT. Translation gives CASSHGTGFTDTQYF.

The chain has TRBV19 and TRBJ2-2; tentative D call: TRBD1 (6 bases). The length of the CDR3 is 14 residues. CDR1 LNHDA and CDR2 SQIVND come from the germline V gene (reference sequence). Trimming shortened V by 7 bases and J by 3 bases, and 12 bases separated the two germline ends. DNA for the CDR3: TGTGCCAGTAAGGAACAGGGTTACACCGGGGAGCTGTTTTTT. Residues: CASKEQGYTGELFF.

This chain connects TRBV29-1 to TRBJ1-1; D is possibly TRBD1 (6 bases). The CDR3 has 14 amino acids. Trimming stripped 5 bases from V and 5 bases from J, with 18 bases between. Germline assignment: CDR1 SQVTM and CDR2 ANQGSEA. The CDR3 DNA reads TGCAGCGTTAAGCCGCTGGGGGCCAATACTGAAGCTTTCTTT. This codes for CSVKPLGANTEAFF.

V is TRBV5-1 and J is TRBJ2-4; tentatively, D is TRBD2 (6 bases). Looked up from germline, CDR1 is SGHRS and CDR2 is YFSETQ. CDR3 size: 14 residues. V was clipped by 0 bases and J by 6 bases, with 10 bases between them. The CDR3 coding sequence is TGCGCCAGCAGCTTGGGCGGGACTTCAAACATTCAGTACTTC. Translated, it gives CASSLGGTSNIQYF.

CDR3 amino acids: CASSVIGGGLGTEAFF. In DNA, the CDR3 is TGTGCCAGCAGCGTAATAGGGGGTGGTTTGGGCACTGAAGCTTTCTTT. The chain links TRBV9 to TRBJ1-1; a weak D match, TRBD1 (6 bases). CDR1 and CDR2 from the germline V gene are SGDLS and YYNGEE. Trimming cost V 1 base and J 4 bases, with 17 bases left between them. This CDR3 contains 16 residues. Complete variable domain (other parts from reference TRBV9 and TRBJ1-1): DSGVTQTPKHLITATGQRVTLRCSPRSGDLSVYWYQQSLDQGLQFLIQYYNGEERAKGNILERFSAQQFPDLHSELNLSSLELGDSALYFCASSVIGGGLGTEAFFGQGTRLTVV.